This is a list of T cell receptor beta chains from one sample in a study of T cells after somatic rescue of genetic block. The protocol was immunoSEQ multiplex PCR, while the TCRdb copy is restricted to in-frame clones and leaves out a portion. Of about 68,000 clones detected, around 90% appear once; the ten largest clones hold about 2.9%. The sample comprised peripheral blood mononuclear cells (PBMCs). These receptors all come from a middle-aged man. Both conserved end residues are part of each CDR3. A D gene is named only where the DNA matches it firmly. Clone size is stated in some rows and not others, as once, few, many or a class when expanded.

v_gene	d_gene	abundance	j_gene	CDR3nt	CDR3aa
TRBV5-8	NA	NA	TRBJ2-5	TGTGCCCCAGGAAGGGGATGGAGCCAAGAGACCCAGTACTTC	CAPGRGWSQETQYF
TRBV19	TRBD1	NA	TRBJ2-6	TGTGCCAGTAGTACGGACAGGGGGTTTGGGGCCAACGTCCTGACTTTC	CASSTDRGFGANVLTF
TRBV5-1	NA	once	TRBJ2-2	TGCGCCAGCAGCTTGGTGGTGGGGGGCCCCCAGAGGACCGGGGAGCTGTTTTTT	CASSLVVGGPQRTGELFF
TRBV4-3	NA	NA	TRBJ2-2	TGCGCCAGCAGCCAAGGCAATTCCGGGGAGCTGTTTTTT	CASSQGNSGELFF
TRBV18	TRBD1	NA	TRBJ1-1	TGTGCCAGCTCACCACGGACAGGTCGGGACACTGAAGCTTTCTTT	CASSPRTGRDTEAFF
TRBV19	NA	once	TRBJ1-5	TGTGCCAGTAGTATTCCCAACAGGGTCGGGCAGCCCCAGCATTTT	CASSIPNRVGQPQHF
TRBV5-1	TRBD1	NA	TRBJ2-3	TGCGCCAGCTTCCAATCGGCAGGGGGCCCTAGAGATACGCAGTATTTT	CASFQSAGGPRDTQYF
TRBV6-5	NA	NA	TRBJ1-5	TGTGCCAGCAGTTACCGCAAACGTCAGCCCCAGCATTTT	CASSYRKRQPQHF
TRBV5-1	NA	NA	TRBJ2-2	TGCGCCAGCAGCTTCATGGGGACGACGAACACCGGGGAGCTGTTTTTT	CASSFMGTTNTGELFF
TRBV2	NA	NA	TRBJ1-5	TGTGCCAGCAGTGAGGACAGCTTTTATAGCAATCAGCCCCAGCATTTT	CASSEDSFYSNQPQHF
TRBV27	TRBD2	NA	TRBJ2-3	TGTGCCAGCAGTACCCACCCGGGACTAGCGGGAGGGGGAGATACGCAGTATTTT	CASSTHPGLAGGGDTQYF
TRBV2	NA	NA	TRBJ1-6	TGTGCCAGCACCCGGCGGCAAGGGGGGTCTAATTCACCCCTCCACTTT	CASTRRQGGSNSPLHF
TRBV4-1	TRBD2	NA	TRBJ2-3	TGCGCCAGCAGCCAAGATAATAGCGGGATGGCAATAGATACGCAGTATTTT	CASSQDNSGMAIDTQYF
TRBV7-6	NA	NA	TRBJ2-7	TGTGCCAGCAGCTTGAACGGGGGCTCCTACGAGCAGTACTTC	CASSLNGGSYEQYF
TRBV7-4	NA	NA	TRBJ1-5	TGTGCCAGCAGCCCGAGGTACGTAGACAATCAGCCCCAGCATTTT	CASSPRYVDNQPQHF
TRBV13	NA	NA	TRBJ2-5	TGTGCCAGCTCCCGAGGGGGACCCCAGTACTTC	CASSRGGPQYF
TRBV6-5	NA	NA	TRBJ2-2	TGTGCCAGCAGCGCCGGGACAACGACCGGGGAGCTGTTTTTT	CASSAGTTTGELFF
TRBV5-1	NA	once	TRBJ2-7	TGCGCCAGCAGCTTGGTATACGGCAACTCCTACGAGCAGTACTTC	CASSLVYGNSYEQYF
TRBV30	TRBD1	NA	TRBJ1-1	TGTGCCTGGAGTACAGGGGCCTTGAACACTGAAGCTTTCTTT	CAWSTGALNTEAFF
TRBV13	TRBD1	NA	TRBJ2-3	TGTGCCAGCAGCCCACAGGGGGCGGATACGCAGTATTTT	CASSPQGADTQYF
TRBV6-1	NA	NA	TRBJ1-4	TGTGCCAGCAGCCGACAGGCAACTAATGAAAAACTGTTTTTT	CASSRQATNEKLFF
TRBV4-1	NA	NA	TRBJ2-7	TGCGCCAGCAGCCAAGAATGGACGAGCTCCTACGAGCAGTACTTC	CASSQEWTSSYEQYF
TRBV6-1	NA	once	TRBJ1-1	TGTGCCAGCAGTGAAGCAAGGGCAGGGACCACTGAAGCTTTCTTT	CASSEARAGTTEAFF
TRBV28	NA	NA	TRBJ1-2	TGTGCCAGCAGTCGAGCCACCCCCTCTTTCGGAGGTCGAGGAGGCTACACCTTC	CASSRATPSFGGRGGYTF
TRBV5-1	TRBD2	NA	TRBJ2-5	TGCGCCAGCGCCCCGGGAGGACAAGAGACCCAGTACTTC	CASAPGGQETQYF
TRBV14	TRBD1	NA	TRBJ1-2	TGTGCCAGCAGCCAAGAGCACAGGGGTTATGGCTACACCTTC	CASSQEHRGYGYTF
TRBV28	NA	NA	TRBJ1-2	TGTGCCAGCAGCCTGGGTCGTGGCTATGGCTACACCTTC	CASSLGRGYGYTF
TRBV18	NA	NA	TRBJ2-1	TGTGCCAGCTCACCACGCAGGCAACCTGGGAATGAGCAGTTCTTC	CASSPRRQPGNEQFF
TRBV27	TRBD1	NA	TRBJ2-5	TGTGCCAGCAGTTCCCAGGGGGCGCCGGGAGAGACCCAGTACTTC	CASSSQGAPGETQYF
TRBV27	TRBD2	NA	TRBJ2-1	TGTGCCAGCAGTTTCGGGACTAGCGGGAGTGATGAGCAGTTCTTC	CASSFGTSGSDEQFF
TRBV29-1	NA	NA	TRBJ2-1	TGCAGCGTTGAACCGCGTGATGGTAGCGGCTCCTACAATGAGCAGTTCTTC	CSVEPRDGSGSYNEQFF
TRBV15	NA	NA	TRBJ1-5	TGTGCCACCAGCAGAGAAGTAGAGGGTCAGCCCCAGCATTTT	CATSREVEGQPQHF
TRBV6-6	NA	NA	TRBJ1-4	TGTGCCAGCAGCAAACAGGGTCCGGGTGAAAAACTGTTTTTT	CASSKQGPGEKLFF
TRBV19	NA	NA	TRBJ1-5	TGTGCCAGTAGTATAGAAAGGGACTCCCGCAATCAGCCCCAGCATTTT	CASSIERDSRNQPQHF
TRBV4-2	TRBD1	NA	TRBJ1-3	TGTGCCAGCAGCCAAGATGGACAGGGGGCTGGAAACACCATATATTTT	CASSQDGQGAGNTIYF
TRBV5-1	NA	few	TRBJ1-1	TGCGCCAGCAGGGCGGGTCAGGACACTGAAGCTTTCTTT	CASRAGQDTEAFF
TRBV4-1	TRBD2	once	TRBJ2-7	TGCGCCAGCAGCCAAGCTAGCGGGGGGTGGTACGAGCAGTACTTC	CASSQASGGWYEQYF
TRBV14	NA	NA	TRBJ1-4	TGTGCCAGCAGCCTTGACCATCCGGGTGAAAAACTGTTTTTT	CASSLDHPGEKLFF
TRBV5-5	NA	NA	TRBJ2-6	TGTGCCAGCAGCTTGACGACAGCCAACTCTGGGGCCAACGTCCTGACTTTC	CASSLTTANSGANVLTF
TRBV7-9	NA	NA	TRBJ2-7	TGTGCCAGCACCAAAGGGCAGGGTGGTATCCACGAGCAGTACTTC	CASTKGQGGIHEQYF
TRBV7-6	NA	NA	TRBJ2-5	TGTGCCAGCAGCTTAGCGCGGAGGGACCAGTACTTC	CASSLARRDQYF
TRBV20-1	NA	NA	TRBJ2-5	TGCAGTGCTAGGTTGGTAGAGACCCAGTACTTC	CSARLVETQYF
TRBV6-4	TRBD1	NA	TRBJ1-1	TGTGCCAGCAGTGTAGGTTCAGGGGGGAACACTGAAGCTTTCTTT	CASSVGSGGNTEAFF
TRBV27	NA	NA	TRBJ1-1	TGTGCCAGCAGTTTAATGGGACACCGGGGGGGGACTGAAGCTTTCTTT	CASSLMGHRGGTEAFF
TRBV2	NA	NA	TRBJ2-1	TGTGCCAGCAGTGAACGACCCTGGGGTGAGCAGTTCTTC	CASSERPWGEQFF
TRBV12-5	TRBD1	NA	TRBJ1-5	TGTGCTAGTGGTTTGAGACAGGGGGCAAATCAGCCCCAGCATTTT	CASGLRQGANQPQHF
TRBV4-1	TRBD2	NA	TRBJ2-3	TGCGCCAGCAGCCAGCCAGCGGGGGGGACAGATACGCAGTATTTT	CASSQPAGGTDTQYF
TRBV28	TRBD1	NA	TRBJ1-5	TGTGCCAGCAGTTTCGGACAGGTCGGGCCCCAGCATTTT	CASSFGQVGPQHF
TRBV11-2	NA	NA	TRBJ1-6	TGTGCCAGCAGCTTAGATAGTCTGCCTAATTCACCCCTCCACTTT	CASSLDSLPNSPLHF
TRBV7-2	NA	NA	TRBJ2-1	TGTGCCAGCAGCTCCGCCCGTTTCGAGCAGTTCTTC	CASSSARFEQFF